The sequence of this T cell receptor (beta chain) was determined in a study of cytomegalovirus exposure and HLA in healthy donors. Both 60 Vbeta primers and 13 Jbeta primers went into the PCR. Generated by immunoSEQ multiplex PCR, the TCRdb table keeps only in-frame clones and is missing some. Of more than 110,000 clones listed, around 83% are singletons. The CDR3 runs to 18 residues. V lost 5 bases to trimming and J lost 0 bases, with 17 bases between them. Germline V gene data show CDR1 as SGHVS and CDR2 as FQNEAQ. Source material: PBMCs. The chain recombines TRBV7-8 with TRBJ2-6, with D perhaps TRBD2 (6 bases). The TCR originated in a male donor in good health and CMV-seropositive. The CDR3 DNA sequence: TGTGCCAGCAGCAGACCGGGACTTGATTTCTCTGGGGCCAACGTCCTGACTTTC. Its translation: CASSRPGLDFSGANVLTF.